The 14 T cell receptor beta chains reported below all come from one sample, sequenced in a study of T cells in Graves' hyperthyroidism and ophthalmopathy. What was amplified from RNA transcripts were TCR beta CDR3 regions. RT-PCR in the first round (using the HTBI primer set) targeted the TCR CDR3. Using its own MiXCR run on the multiplex PCR reads, TCRdb lists one record per CDR3 protein. The sample has fewer than 750,000 distinct CDR3 sequences, roughly 15% seen once; the top ten hold around 4.5%. Sequenced material: blood. All receptors derive from a woman in her forties with Graves' ophthalmopathy.

This clonotype was observed at least ten times. The rearrangement links TRBV7-2 to TRBJ2-3; 12 bases are shared with TRBD2. This CDR3 is built from 14 residues. In germline, CDR1 is SGHTA, CDR2 FQGNSA. V gave up 4 bases and J gave up 7 bases; unmatched junction bases: 3. CDR3 in DNA: TGTGCCAGCAGCTCGGGACTAGCGGGTAATACGCAGTATTTT. Protein product: CASSSGLAGNTQYF.

This clonotype was seen ten or more times. This chain links TRBV6-2 or TRBV6-3 with TRBJ1-2; unclear D gene. This CDR3 contains 13 residues. V dropped 2 bases and J dropped 2 bases, with 6 bases sitting between them. CDR1 is MNHEY, CDR2 SVGEGT, per germline. This CDR3 reads CASSYVVNYGYTF. The CDR3 region has the DNA TGTGCCAGCAGTTACGTAGTAAACTATGGCTACACCTTC.

This rearrangement joins TRBV29-1 to TRBJ1-3, with D unclear. Germline assignment: CDR1 SQVTM and CDR2 ANQGSEA. V lost 4 bases, J lost 4 bases, and 8 bases lay in between. The CDR3 consists of 12 residues. CDR3 bases: TGCAGCGTTGCGACCGCCGGAAACACCATATATTTT. Translated: CSVATAGNTIYF. Full variable domain (remainder filled in from reference TRBV29-1 and TRBJ1-3): SAVISQKPSRDICQRGTSLTIQCQVDSQVTMMFWYRQQPGQSLTLIATANQGSEATYESGFVIDKFPISRPNLTFSTLTVSNMSPEDSSIYLCSVATAGNTIYFGEGSWLTVV.

This clonotype was seen many times. The chain carries TRBV12-3 or TRBV12-4 and TRBJ1-2, with D perhaps TRBD1 (6 bases). V lost 6 bases and J lost 3, with 11 bases in between. The CDR3 contains 13 residues. The CDR3 DNA reads TGTGCCAGCAGACGTAAGGGGGACTATGGCTACACCTTC. Protein product: CASRRKGDYGYTF.

The V and J genes are TRBV7-2 and TRBJ1-2; 7 positions agree with TRBD1. With V trimmed by 5 bases and J by 7 bases, 13 bases remained unmatched. The CDR3 contains 15 residues. The germline CDR1 and CDR2 sequences are SGHTA and FQGNSA. CDR3 residues: CASSRPPTGAGGYTF. The CDR3 region has the DNA TGTGCCAGCAGCCGCCCCCCTACAGGGGCGGGTGGCTACACCTTC.

This clonotype was seen repeatedly, ten times or more. V gene TRBV12-3 or TRBV12-4 combines with J gene TRBJ2-7; D not resolved. Trimming took off 5 bases at V and 6 bases at J, with 8 bases between the two ends. The CDR3 loop spans 11 amino acids. CDR3 residues: CASSQTSEQYF. As DNA, the CDR3 is TGTGCCAGCAGTCAGACCTCCGAGCAGTACTTC.

This clonotype turned up a few times. The chain links TRBV4-3 to TRBJ2-2; 7 bases fit TRBD1. From germline, CDR1 is LGHNA and CDR2 YSLEER. J was trimmed by 4 bases and V by 0 bases; bases with no gene match: 2. This CDR3 has 15 amino acids. Written as DNA, the CDR3 is TGCGCCAGCAGCCAAGATTCAGGGGGCACCGGGGAGCTGTTTTTT. Amino acids: CASSQDSGGTGELFF.

Ten or more counts support this clonotype. The chain is built from TRBV28 and TRBJ1-2; D not certain. Trimming took 2 bases from V and 6 from J, leaving 7 bases between them. This CDR3 is built from 12 residues. The germline V gene has CDR1 MDHEN and CDR2 SYDVKM. The DNA for the CDR3 is TGTGCCAGCAGTTTAGGGTTGGATGGCTACACCTTC. Protein product: CASSLGLDGYTF.

This clonotype has only one observation. The gene calls are TRBV28 and TRBJ1-6; D not certain. The CDR3 is 15 residues long. Trimming removed 3 bases from V and 7 bases from J, with 13 bases in between. CDR1 is MDHEN, CDR2 SYDVKM, per germline. CDR3: CASSLDVRSNSPLHF. CDR3 DNA: TGTGCCAGCAGTTTGGACGTCAGGAGCAATTCACCCCTCCACTTT.

In its sample, this clonotype was seen many times. V usage is TRBV7-9 and J usage is TRBJ1-1; no definite D call. The CDR3 has 15 amino acids. The germline gives CDR1 SEHNR, CDR2 FQNEAQ (reference sequence). V lost 0 bases to trimming and J lost 1 base, with 9 bases between them. CDR3 nucleotide sequence: TGTGCCAGCAGCTTAGCAGGGCTACCGAACACTGAAGCTTTCTTT. This sequence encodes CASSLAGLPNTEAFF.

Many counts were recorded for this clonotype. The rearrangement links TRBV24-1 to TRBJ2-1, with D maybe TRBD2 (6 bases). Germline loops: CDR1 KGHDR, CDR2 SFDVKD. The CDR3 is 13 residues long. The V end lost 4 bases, the J end lost 12 bases, and 15 bases lay between the germline ends. The CDR3 DNA is TGTGCCACCAGTGAAGCGGACTACTCGGCGCAGTTCTTC. It translates to CATSEADYSAQFF.

The V and J genes are TRBV6-1 and TRBJ2-2; 7 positions match TRBD2. The CDR3 runs to 14 residues. CDR1 and CDR2 from the germline V gene are MNHNS and SASEGT. Unmatched junction bases numbered 8, after V lost 7 bases and J lost 6 bases. CDR3 DNA: TGTGCCAGCAAGATGGAGGGAGGGCCCGGGGAGCTGTTTTTT. It is translated as CASKMEGGPGELFF.

As concerns this clonotype: A read error is possible here, since a much larger clone lies one base away. Because the CDR3 is missing its conserved closing phenylalanine or tryptophan, this is likely a read error. The rearrangement uses TRBV4-1 and TRBJ2-5; tentatively, D is TRBD1 (6 bases). CDR1 is MGHRA, CDR2 YSYEKL, per germline. Trimming stripped 4 bases from V and 0 bases from J, with 12 bases between. The CDR3 sequence is 15 residues long. In nucleotides, the CDR3 is TGCGCCAGCAGCCTGCAGCAGGGGTACCAAGAGACCCAGTACCTC. It is translated as CASSLQQGYQETQYL.

This clonotype appeared many times. The CDR3 nucleotides are TGTGCCAGCGCCGGCACCGGTTCCTACGAGCAGTACTTC. This encodes CASAGTGSYEQYF. The chain combines TRBV6-2 or TRBV6-3 with TRBJ2-7; no clear D gene. V dropped 8 bases and J dropped 1 base, with 12 bases sitting between them. Germline V gives CDR1 MNHEY, CDR2 SVGEGT. The CDR3 consists of 13 residues.